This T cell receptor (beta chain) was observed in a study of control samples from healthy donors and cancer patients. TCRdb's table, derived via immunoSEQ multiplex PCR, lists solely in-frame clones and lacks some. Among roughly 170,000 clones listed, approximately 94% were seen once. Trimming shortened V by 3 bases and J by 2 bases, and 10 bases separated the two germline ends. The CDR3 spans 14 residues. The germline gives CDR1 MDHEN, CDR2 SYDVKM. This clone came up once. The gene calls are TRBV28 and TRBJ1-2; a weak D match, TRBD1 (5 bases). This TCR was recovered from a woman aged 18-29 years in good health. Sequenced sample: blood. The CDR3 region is CASSFMGGNYGYTF. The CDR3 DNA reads TGTGCCAGCAGTTTCATGGGGGGGAACTATGGCTACACCTTC.